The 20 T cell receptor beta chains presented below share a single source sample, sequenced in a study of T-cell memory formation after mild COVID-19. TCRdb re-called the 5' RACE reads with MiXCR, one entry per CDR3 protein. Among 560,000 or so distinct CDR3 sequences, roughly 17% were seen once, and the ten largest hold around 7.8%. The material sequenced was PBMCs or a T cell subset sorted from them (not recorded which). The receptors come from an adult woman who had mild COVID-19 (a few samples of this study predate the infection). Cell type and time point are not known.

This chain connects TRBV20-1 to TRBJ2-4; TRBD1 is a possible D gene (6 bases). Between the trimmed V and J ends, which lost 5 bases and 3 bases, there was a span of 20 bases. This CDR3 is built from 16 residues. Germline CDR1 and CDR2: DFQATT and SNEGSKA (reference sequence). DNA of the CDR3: TGCAGTGCTCCCTCGTCTGACAGGACTTACAAAAACATTCAGTACTTC. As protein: CSAPSSDRTYKNIQYF.

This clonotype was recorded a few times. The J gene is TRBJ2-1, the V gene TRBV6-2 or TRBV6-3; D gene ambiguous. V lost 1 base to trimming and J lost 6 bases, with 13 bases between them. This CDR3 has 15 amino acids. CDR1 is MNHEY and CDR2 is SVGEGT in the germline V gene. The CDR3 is CASSYWSVASNEQFF. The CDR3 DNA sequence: TGTGCCAGCAGTTACTGGTCCGTCGCCTCCAATGAGCAGTTCTTC.

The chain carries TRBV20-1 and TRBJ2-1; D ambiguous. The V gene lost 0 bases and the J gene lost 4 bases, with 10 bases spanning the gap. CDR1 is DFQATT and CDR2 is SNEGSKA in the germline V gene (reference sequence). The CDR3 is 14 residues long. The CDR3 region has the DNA TGCAGTGCTAGAGATAGTGCAGAGTACAATGAGCAGTTCTTC. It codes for CSARDSAEYNEQFF.

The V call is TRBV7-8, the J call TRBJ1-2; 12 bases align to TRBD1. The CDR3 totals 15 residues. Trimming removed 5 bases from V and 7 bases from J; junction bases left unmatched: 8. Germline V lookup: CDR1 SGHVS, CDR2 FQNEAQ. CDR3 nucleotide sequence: TGTGCCAGCAGCACCTCGGGACAGGGGGCCTTTGGCTACACCTTC. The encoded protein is CASSTSGQGAFGYTF.

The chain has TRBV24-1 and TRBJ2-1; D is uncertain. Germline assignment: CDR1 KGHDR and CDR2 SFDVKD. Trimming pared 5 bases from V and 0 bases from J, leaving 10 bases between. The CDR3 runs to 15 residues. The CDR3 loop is CATSASTSSYNEQFF. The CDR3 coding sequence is TGTGCCACCAGTGCCAGCACCTCCTCCTACAATGAGCAGTTCTTC.

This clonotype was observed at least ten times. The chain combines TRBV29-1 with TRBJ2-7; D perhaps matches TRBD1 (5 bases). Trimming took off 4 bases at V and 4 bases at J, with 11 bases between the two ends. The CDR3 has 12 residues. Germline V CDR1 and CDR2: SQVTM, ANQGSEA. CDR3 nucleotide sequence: TGCAGCGTTGGACAGACTGCTTACGAGCAGTACTTC. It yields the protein CSVGQTAYEQYF.

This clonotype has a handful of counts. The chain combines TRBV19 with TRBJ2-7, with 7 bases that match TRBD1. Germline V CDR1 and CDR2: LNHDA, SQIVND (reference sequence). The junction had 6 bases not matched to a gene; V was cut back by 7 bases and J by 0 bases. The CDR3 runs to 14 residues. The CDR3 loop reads CASKETGTSYEQYF. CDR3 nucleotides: TGTGCCAGTAAGGAGACAGGGACCTCCTACGAGCAGTACTTC. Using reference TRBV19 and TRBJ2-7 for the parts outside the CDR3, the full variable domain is DGGITQSPKYLFRKEGQNVTLSCEQNLNHDAMYWYRQDPGQGLRLIYYSQIVNDFQKGDIAEGYSVSREKKESFPLTVTSAQKNPTAFYLCASKETGTSYEQYFGPGTRLTVT.

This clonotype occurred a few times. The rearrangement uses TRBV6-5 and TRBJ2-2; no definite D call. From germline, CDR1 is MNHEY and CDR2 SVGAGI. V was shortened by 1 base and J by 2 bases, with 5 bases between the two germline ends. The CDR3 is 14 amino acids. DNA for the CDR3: TGTGCCAGCAGTTACTTTCAAAACACCGGGGAGCTGTTTTTT. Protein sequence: CASSYFQNTGELFF.

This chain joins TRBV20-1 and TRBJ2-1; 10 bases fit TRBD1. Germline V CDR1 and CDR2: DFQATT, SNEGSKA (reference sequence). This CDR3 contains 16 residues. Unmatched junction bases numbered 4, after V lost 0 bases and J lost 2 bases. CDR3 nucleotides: TGCAGTGCTAGAGATTTAGACAGGGGGCCCTACAATGAGCAGTTCTTC. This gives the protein CSARDLDRGPYNEQFF.

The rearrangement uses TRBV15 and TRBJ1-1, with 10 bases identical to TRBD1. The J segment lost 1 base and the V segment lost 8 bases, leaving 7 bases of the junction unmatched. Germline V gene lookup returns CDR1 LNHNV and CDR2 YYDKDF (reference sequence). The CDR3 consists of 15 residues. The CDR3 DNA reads TGTGCCACCGGGGCCGGGACAGGGGAGAACACTGAAGCTTTCTTT. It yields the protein CATGAGTGENTEAFF.

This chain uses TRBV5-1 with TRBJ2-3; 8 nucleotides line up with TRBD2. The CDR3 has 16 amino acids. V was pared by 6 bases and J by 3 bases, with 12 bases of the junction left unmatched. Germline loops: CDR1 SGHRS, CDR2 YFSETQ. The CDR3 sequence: CASISGSVGGTDTQYF. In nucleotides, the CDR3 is TGCGCCAGCATCAGCGGGAGTGTTGGTGGGACAGATACGCAGTATTTT. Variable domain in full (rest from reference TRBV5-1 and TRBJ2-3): KAGVTQTPRYLIKTRGQQVTLSCSPISGHRSVSWYQQTPGQGLQFLFEYFSETQRNKGNFPGRFSGRQFSNSRSEMNVSTLELGDSALYLCASISGSVGGTDTQYFGPGTRLTVL.

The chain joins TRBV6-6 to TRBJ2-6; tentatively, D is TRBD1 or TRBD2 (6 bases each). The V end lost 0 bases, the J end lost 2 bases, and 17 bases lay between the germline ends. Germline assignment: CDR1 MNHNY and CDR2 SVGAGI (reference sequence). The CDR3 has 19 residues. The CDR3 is CASSYSMEWGAPGANVLTF. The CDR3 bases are TGTGCCAGCAGTTACTCGATGGAGTGGGGGGCCCCTGGGGCCAACGTCCTGACTTTC.

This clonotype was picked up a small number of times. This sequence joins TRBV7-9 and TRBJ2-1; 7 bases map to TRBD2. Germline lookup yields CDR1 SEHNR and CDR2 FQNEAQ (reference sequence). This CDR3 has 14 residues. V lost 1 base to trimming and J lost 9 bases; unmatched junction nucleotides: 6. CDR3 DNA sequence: TGTGCCAGCAGCTTAGGCGGGAGAGTTAGTGAGCAGTTCTTC. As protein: CASSLGGRVSEQFF.

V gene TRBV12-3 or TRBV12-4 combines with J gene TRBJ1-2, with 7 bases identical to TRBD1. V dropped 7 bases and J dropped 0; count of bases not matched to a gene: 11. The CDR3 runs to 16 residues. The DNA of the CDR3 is TGTGCCAGCACCTTCGCAGGGGGGCGAGCTAACTATGGCTACACCTTC. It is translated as CASTFAGGRANYGYTF.

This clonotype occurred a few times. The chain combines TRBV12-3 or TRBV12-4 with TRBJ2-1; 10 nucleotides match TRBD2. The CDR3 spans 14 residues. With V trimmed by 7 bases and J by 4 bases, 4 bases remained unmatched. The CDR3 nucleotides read TGTGCCAGCACCGGACTAGCGGCTTACAATGAGCAGTTCTTC. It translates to CASTGLAAYNEQFF.

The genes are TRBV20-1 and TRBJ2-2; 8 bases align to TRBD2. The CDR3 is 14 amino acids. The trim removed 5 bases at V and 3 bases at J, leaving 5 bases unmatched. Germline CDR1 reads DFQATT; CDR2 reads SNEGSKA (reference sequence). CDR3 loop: CSARREDHTGELFF. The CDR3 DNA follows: TGCAGTGCTCGGCGGGAGGACCACACCGGGGAGCTGTTTTTT.

The CDR3 nucleotides are TGTGCCAGCAACCTGATAGAGACAAATGAGCAGTTCTTC. Amino acid sequence: CASNLIETNEQFF. V usage is TRBV2 and J usage is TRBJ2-1; D gene uncertain. Trimming removed 7 bases at V and 7 bases at J, with 14 bases between. The V gene's germline CDR1 is SNHLY and CDR2 FYNNEI. This CDR3 has 13 amino acids.

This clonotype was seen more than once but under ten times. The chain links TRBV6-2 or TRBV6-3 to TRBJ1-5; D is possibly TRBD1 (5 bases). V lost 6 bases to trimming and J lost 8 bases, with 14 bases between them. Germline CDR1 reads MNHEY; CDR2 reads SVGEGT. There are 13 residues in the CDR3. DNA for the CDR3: TGTGCCAGCAGGACAGCGGTCGGGGAGCCCCAGCATTTT. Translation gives CASRTAVGEPQHF.

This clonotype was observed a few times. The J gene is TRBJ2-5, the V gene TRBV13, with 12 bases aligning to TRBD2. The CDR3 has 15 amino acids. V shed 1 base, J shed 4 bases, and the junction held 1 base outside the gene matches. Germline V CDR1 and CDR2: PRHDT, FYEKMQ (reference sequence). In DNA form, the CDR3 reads TGTGCCAGCAGCTTAGCGACTAGCGGGAGAGAGACCCAGTACTTC. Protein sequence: CASSLATSGRETQYF.

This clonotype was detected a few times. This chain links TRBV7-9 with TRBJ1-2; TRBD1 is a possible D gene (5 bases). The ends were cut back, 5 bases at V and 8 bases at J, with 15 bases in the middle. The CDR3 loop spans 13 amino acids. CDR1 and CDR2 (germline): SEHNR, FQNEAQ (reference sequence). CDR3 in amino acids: CASSPEWGGGYTF. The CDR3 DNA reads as TGTGCCAGCAGCCCGGAATGGGGCGGCGGCTACACCTTC. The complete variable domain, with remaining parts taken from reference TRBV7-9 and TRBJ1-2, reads DTGVSQNPRHKITKRGQNVTFRCDPISEHNRLYWYRQTLGQGPEFLTYFQNEAQLEKSRLLSDRFSAERPKGSFSTLEIQRTEQGDSAMYLCASSPEWGGGYTFGSGTRLTVV.